This TCR beta chain stems from a study of T cells in Graves' hyperthyroidism and ophthalmopathy. As concerns this clonotype: The target antigen is unknown.

Thyroid ultrasound, orbital computed tomography, clinical symptoms, and serum thyroxine and TRAb underpinned diagnoses. The CDR3 extends over 13 amino acids. CDR1 is DFQATT and CDR2 is SNEGSKA in the germline V gene (reference sequence). After removal of 4 bases from V and 9 bases from J, the junction contained 10 bases not matched to a gene. Study-level results: Ophthalmopathy got predicted by the model a median roughly 6.1 months before its onset. Also found in blood were most expanded thyroid clonotypes above 0.001.

RNA transcripts gave rise to amplified TCR beta CDR3 regions. First-round RT-PCR targeting the TCR CDR3 was performed with the HTBI primer set. Via MiXCR, TCRdb re-called the multiplex PCR reads, giving one row per CDR3 protein. This table holds fewer than 900,000 distinct CDR3 sequences, 18% found once. The sequenced material came from blood. This receptor was obtained from a woman aged 45-60 years with Graves' hyperthyroidism that later progressed to Graves' ophthalmopathy. The chain carries TRBV20-1 and TRBJ2-5, with TRBD1 matching 8 bases. CDR3 bases: TGCAGTGCTATTACAGGGGGGCAGGCGGCCCAGTACTTC. Residues: CSAITGGQAAQYF.